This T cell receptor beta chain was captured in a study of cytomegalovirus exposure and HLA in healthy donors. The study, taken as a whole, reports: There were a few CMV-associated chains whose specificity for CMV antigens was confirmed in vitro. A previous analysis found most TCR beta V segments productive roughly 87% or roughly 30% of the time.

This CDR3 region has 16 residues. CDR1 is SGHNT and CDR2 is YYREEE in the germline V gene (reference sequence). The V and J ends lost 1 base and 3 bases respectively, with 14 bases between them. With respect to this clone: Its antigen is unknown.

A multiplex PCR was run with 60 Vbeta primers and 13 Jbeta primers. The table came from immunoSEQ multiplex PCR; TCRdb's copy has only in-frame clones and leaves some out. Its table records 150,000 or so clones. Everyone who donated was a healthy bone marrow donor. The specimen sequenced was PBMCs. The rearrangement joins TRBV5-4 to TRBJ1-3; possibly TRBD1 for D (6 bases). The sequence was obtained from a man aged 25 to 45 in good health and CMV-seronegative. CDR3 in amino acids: CASSLRGARGGNTIYF. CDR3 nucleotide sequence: TGTGCCAGCAGCTTGAGAGGGGCCAGGGGTGGAAACACCATATATTTT.